The T cell receptor beta chain described here comes from a study of T cell repertoires in cytomegalovirus infection. Study overall: Both CMV infection and a matching HLA type were indicated by public TCR beta signatures. Study observations and caveats: Individuals carrying CMV plus the relevant HLA were identified by cumulative frequency of public TCR beta families. HLA-C-restricted TCR beta clonotypes specific for CMV led the ex vivo response.

TCRdb processed the reads anew with MiXCR; each CDR3 protein has one entry. The table records about 160,000 distinct CDR3 sequences, about a sixth of them present only once. CDR3 size: 13 residues. Trimming took off 6 bases at V and 8 bases at J, with 14 bases between the two ends. Germline values: CDR1 MDHEN, CDR2 SYDVKM. This clonotype was detected only a few times. Its specificity is not known. This clonotype was sampled from a human donor in good health (CMV status not recorded). Some clones in this sample may be carry-over from other donors' samples. Sequencing was carried out using CD8+ T cells from PBMCs. V usage is TRBV28 and J usage is TRBJ2-1, with a weak D call TRBD1 (6 bases). The CDR3 loop is CASSSSGVDEQFF. DNA of the CDR3: TGTGCCAGCAGCTCCTCAGGGGTAGATGAGCAGTTCTTC.